The sample holds a few counts of the clone carrying this TCR beta chain. RNA, at roughly 0.45 to 1 ug, was reverse transcribed with random hexamers. TCRdb redid the calling of the immunoSEQ multiplex PCR reads with MiXCR, one entry per CDR3 protein. The table has some 180,000 distinct CDR3 sequences, under 95% seen once. These data come from a study of CD8 T cells in Susac syndrome. Germline assignment: CDR1 LGHDT and CDR2 YNNKEL (reference sequence). Trimming took 4 bases from V and 0 from J; bases not matched to a gene: 1. This CDR3 is built from 14 residues. This clonotype was sampled from a human donor in good health. V gene TRBV3-1 combines with J gene TRBJ2-7; 9 nucleotides line up with TRBD1. Sequenced: CD4+ T cells from PBMCs. DNA for the CDR3: TGTGCCAGCAGCCCACAGGGGGCCTCCTACGAGCAGTACTTC. This encodes CASSPQGASYEQYF.